The 22 T cell receptor beta chains below come from one sample, sequenced in a study of T cell repertoires in cytomegalovirus infection. TCRdb re-called the reads with MiXCR, one entry per CDR3 protein. The profile shows roughly 860,000 distinct CDR3 sequences, 32% of them singletons. For these TCRs, the target antigens are not known. The sequencing here drew on cultured CD8+ T cells from PBMCs, taken from culture after CMV antigen stimulation. The receptors shown here come from a human donor in good health (CMV status not recorded). Some clones in this sample may be carry-over from other donors' samples.

In its sample, this clonotype was seen a few times. This chain joins TRBV7-9 and TRBJ2-3, with 7 bases lining up with TRBD2. With V trimmed by 4 bases and J by 4 bases, 11 bases remained unmatched. CDR1 and CDR2 from the germline V gene are SEHNR and FQNEAQ (reference sequence). CDR3 length: 16 amino acids. The CDR3 spells CASSSPSGGGADTQYF. The CDR3, as DNA: TGTGCCAGCAGCTCCCCCAGTGGGGGAGGGGCAGATACGCAGTATTTT.

This clonotype has just a few counts. The chain couples TRBV12-3 or TRBV12-4 to TRBJ2-2, with D perhaps given as TRBD1 or TRBD2 (5 bases each). This CDR3 region has 15 residues. V lost 11 bases, J lost 2 bases, and 18 bases lay in between. The CDR3 protein is CAGSSIWDNTGELFF. The CDR3 DNA reads TGTGCCGGATCGTCGATTTGGGACAACACCGGGGAGCTGTTTTTT.

The V and J genes are TRBV11-3 and TRBJ2-7; D assignment may be TRBD1 or TRBD2 (5 bases each). Germline V gene lookup returns CDR1 SGHNT and CDR2 YENEEA. Trimming shortened V by 0 bases and J by 3 bases, and 15 bases separated the two germline ends. The CDR3 has 16 residues. CDR3 in amino acids: CASSLDDPGQGYEQYV. Written as DNA, the CDR3 is TGTGCCAGCAGCTTAGATGATCCGGGGCAGGGCTACGAGCAGTACGTC.

This clonotype was observed a few times. V gene TRBV7-9 combines with J gene TRBJ1-4; D possibly corresponds to TRBD1 (5 bases). The CDR3 totals 13 residues. V was trimmed by 5 bases and J by 8 bases, leaving 12 bases between them. CDR1 and CDR2 (germline): SEHNR, FQNEAQ (reference sequence). The CDR3 DNA reads as TGTGCCAGCAGCGCTCCGGGGCCCGAAAAACTGTTTTTT. Protein: CASSAPGPEKLFF.

Concerning this clonotype: One end of the junction varies from germline; a read error may be responsible. J is TRBJ2-2 and V is TRBV7-4; no reliable D call. There are 14 residues in the CDR3. From germline, CDR1 is SGHVT and CDR2 SQSDAQ. This CDR3 reads CASSLEAATEELFF. For the CDR3, the DNA is TGTGCCAGCAGCTTAGAGGCGGCCACCGAGGAGCTGTTTTTT.

V is TRBV6-2 or TRBV6-3 and J is TRBJ2-1; TRBD2 is a possible D gene (6 bases). The CDR3 has 15 amino acids. CDR1 and CDR2 (germline): MNHEY, SVGEGT. With 2 bases removed from V and 2 bases from J, the gap between germline ends came to 10 bases. For the CDR3, the DNA is TGTGCCAGCAGTTACGGGACTCGTACCTACAATGAGCAGTTCTTC. It codes for CASSYGTRTYNEQFF.

Of note for this clonotype: It may be a read error: a sequence one base away is much more abundant. The V gene is TRBV7-2, the J gene TRBJ2-7; 7 nucleotides align to TRBD1. Trimming cost V 5 bases and J 9 bases; bases outside gene matches: 16. Germline CDR1 and CDR2: SGHTA and FQGNSA. The CDR3 runs 15 residues. The CDR3 DNA reads TGTGCCAGCAGCCCCTATACCGACAGGGTCGACGGGCAGTACTTC. Protein sequence: CASSPYTDRVDGQYF. Full variable domain (outside the CDR3, taken from reference TRBV7-2 and TRBJ2-7): GAGVSQSPSNKVTEKGKDVELRCDPISGHTALYWYRQSLGQGLEFLIYFQGNSAPDKSGLPSDRFSAERTGGSVSTLTIQRTQQEDSAVYLCASSPYTDRVDGQYFGPGTRLTVT.

This clonotype was observed a handful of times. This sequence joins TRBV6-1 and TRBJ2-7; D might be TRBD2 (6 bases). The V and J ends lost 3 bases and 2 bases respectively, with 11 bases between them. The CDR3 extends over 14 amino acids. The germline CDR1 and CDR2 sequences are MNHNS and SASEGT. The CDR3 is CASSESGDTYEQYF. The CDR3 DNA reads TGTGCCAGCAGTGAGTCGGGGGATACCTACGAGCAGTACTTC.

The chain has TRBV6-5 and TRBJ2-1, with a tentative D call TRBD1 (6 bases). The CDR3 extends over 15 amino acids. Germline V gene sequence: CDR1 MNHEY, CDR2 SVGAGI. V lost 0 bases and J 3 bases, leaving 9 bases between the germline ends. The CDR3 bases are TGTGCCAGCAGTTACTCTCAGGGGATCTACAATGAGCAGTTCTTC. Translated: CASSYSQGIYNEQFF.

V usage is TRBV7-9 and J usage is TRBJ2-1; D remains unclear. Germline V lookup: CDR1 SEHNR, CDR2 FQNEAQ (reference sequence). Trimming took off 5 bases at V and 6 bases at J, with 8 bases between the two ends. The CDR3 has 12 amino acids. The CDR3 coding sequence is TGTGCCAGCAGCATCGACCGCAATGAGCAGTTCTTC. It translates to CASSIDRNEQFF.

The V and J genes are TRBV28 and TRBJ2-7, with D maybe TRBD1 (6 bases). V lost 7 bases and J 2 bases, leaving 15 bases between the germline ends. The CDR3 is made up of 14 amino acids. Looked up from germline, CDR1 is MDHEN and CDR2 is SYDVKM. DNA of the CDR3: TGTGCCAGCACCCCAAGTGGGGGCACCTACGAGCAGTACGTC. It encodes CASTPSGGTYEQYV.

The chain carries TRBV7-3 and TRBJ2-1; the D gene is possibly TRBD2 (5 bases). V lost 1 base to trimming and J lost 9 bases, with 10 bases between them. CDR1 is SGHTA, CDR2 FQGTGA, per germline. The CDR3 consists of 13 residues. The CDR3 is CASSLSPGSEQFF. CDR3 DNA: TGTGCCAGCAGCTTAAGTCCGGGGAGTGAGCAGTTCTTC.

This clonotype was seen only a few times. The gene calls are TRBV6-6 and TRBJ2-6; D gene uncertain. CDR3 size: 18 residues. The V and J ends lost 4 bases and 2 bases respectively, with 18 bases between them. CDR1 and CDR2 (germline): MNHNY, SVGAGI (reference sequence). The CDR3, as DNA: TGTGCCAGCAGTTGGAGTGGCCGGGCGCGTACTGGGGCCAACGTCCTGACTTTC. Translation gives CASSWSGRARTGANVLTF.

The chain links TRBV3-1 to TRBJ1-1; D gene unclear. CDR1 and CDR2 (germline): LGHDT, YNNKEL (reference sequence). Trimming pared 4 bases from V and 2 bases from J, leaving 14 bases between. CDR3 length: 15 residues. The DNA for the CDR3 is TGTGCCAGCAGCCCACGGGTGGGATTAAACACTGAAGCTTTCTTT. Amino acid sequence: CASSPRVGLNTEAFF. Based on the CDR3 plus reference TRBV3-1 and TRBJ1-1, the full variable domain is DTAVSQTPKYLVTQMGNDKSIKCEQNLGHDTMYWYKQDSKKFLKIMFSYNNKELIINETVPNRFSPKSPDKAHLNLHINSLELGDSAVYFCASSPRVGLNTEAFFGQGTRLTVV.

This clonotype was found many times. The genes are TRBV10-2 and TRBJ1-5; D uncertain. The CDR3 has 15 residues. V was clipped by 0 bases and J by 5 bases, with 11 bases between them. Germline CDR1 and CDR2: WSHSY and SAAADI. The CDR3 is CASSESSGEDQPQHF. CDR3 nucleotides: TGCGCCAGCAGTGAGTCGTCAGGAGAGGATCAGCCCCAGCATTTT.

This clonotype was detected only a few times. This sequence joins TRBV6-2 or TRBV6-3 and TRBJ2-7, with 14 bases lining up with TRBD2. V was pared by 6 bases and J by 3 bases, with 7 bases of the junction left unmatched. CDR1 MNHEY and CDR2 SVGEGT come from the germline V gene. The CDR3 runs 16 residues. For the CDR3, the DNA is TGTGCCAGCAGACCGAGGACTAGCGGGGGGAACTACGAGCAGTACGTC. Protein product: CASRPRTSGGNYEQYV.

This clonotype was observed a handful of times. The V call is TRBV6-5, the J call TRBJ1-5; perhaps TRBD1 as D (6 bases). The CDR3 contains 13 residues. Germline CDR1 is MNHEY and CDR2 is SVGAGI. Trimming stripped 5 bases from V and 6 bases from J, with 11 bases between. CDR3 sequence reads: CASSLDRFQPQHF. The CDR3 nucleotides are TGTGCCAGCAGTCTCGACAGGTTTCAGCCCCAGCATTTT.

A few counts support this clonotype. V gene TRBV7-6 combines with J gene TRBJ2-1; possible D gene TRBD1, 6 bases. Trimming took 5 bases from V and 2 from J, leaving 13 bases between them. CDR3 length: 15 residues. Germline loops: CDR1 SGHVS, CDR2 FNYEAQ. The CDR3 region has the DNA TGTGCCAGCAGCCTGGACGGGGACACCTACAATGAGCAGTTCTTC. This codes for CASSLDGDTYNEQFF.

The CDR3 reads CASSMYLTSTDTQYF. CDR3 nucleotides: TGTGCCAGTAGTATGTACTTAACTAGCACAGATACGCAGTATTTT. The chain combines TRBV19 with TRBJ2-3, with unresolved D. Deletions cut 3 bases from V and 0 bases from J, with 10 bases between. This CDR3 is 15 amino acids long. CDR1 is LNHDA and CDR2 is SQIVND in the germline V gene (reference sequence).

This clonotype was recorded at least ten times. This chain joins TRBV7-8 and TRBJ2-1; tentative D call: TRBD2 (5 bases). Germline V CDR1 and CDR2: SGHVS, FQNEAQ. Trimming took 5 bases from V and 0 from J, leaving 11 bases between them. There are 15 residues in the CDR3. CDR3 residues: CASSNGLSSYNEQFF. The CDR3 bases are TGTGCCAGCAGCAACGGACTGAGCTCCTACAATGAGCAGTTCTTC.

This clonotype was counted a few times. The chain uses TRBV4-1 and TRBJ1-1; TRBD1 aligns across 7 bases. Per germline, CDR1 MGHRA and CDR2 YSYEKL. The V and J ends lost 4 bases and 1 base, in that order; junction bases with no gene match: 6. The CDR3 totals 15 residues. CDR3 residues: CASSPGTEGNTEAFF. CDR3 bases: TGCGCCAGCAGCCCCGGGACAGAGGGGAACACTGAAGCTTTCTTT.

This chain links TRBV6-2 or TRBV6-3 with TRBJ2-1; 9 nucleotides match TRBD2. V gave up 0 bases and J gave up 10 bases; unmatched junction bases: 7. Per germline, CDR1 MNHEY and CDR2 SVGEGT. The CDR3 consists of 15 residues. The CDR3 DNA is TGTGCCAGCAGTTACTCAGGGACTAGCATGTTGGAGCAGTTCTTC. Protein: CASSYSGTSMLEQFF.